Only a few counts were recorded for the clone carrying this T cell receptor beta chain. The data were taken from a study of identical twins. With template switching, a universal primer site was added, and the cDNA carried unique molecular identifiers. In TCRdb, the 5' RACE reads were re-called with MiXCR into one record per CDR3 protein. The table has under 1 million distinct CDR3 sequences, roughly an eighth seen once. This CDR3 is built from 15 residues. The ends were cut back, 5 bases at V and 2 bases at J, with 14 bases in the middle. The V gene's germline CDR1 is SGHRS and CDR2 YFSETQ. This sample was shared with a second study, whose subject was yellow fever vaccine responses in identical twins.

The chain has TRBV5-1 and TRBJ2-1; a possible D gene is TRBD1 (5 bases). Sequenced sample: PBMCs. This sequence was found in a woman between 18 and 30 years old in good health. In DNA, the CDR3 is TGCGCCAGCAGGCAGACAGACGATCCCTACAATGAGCAGTTCTTC. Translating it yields CASRQTDDPYNEQFF.